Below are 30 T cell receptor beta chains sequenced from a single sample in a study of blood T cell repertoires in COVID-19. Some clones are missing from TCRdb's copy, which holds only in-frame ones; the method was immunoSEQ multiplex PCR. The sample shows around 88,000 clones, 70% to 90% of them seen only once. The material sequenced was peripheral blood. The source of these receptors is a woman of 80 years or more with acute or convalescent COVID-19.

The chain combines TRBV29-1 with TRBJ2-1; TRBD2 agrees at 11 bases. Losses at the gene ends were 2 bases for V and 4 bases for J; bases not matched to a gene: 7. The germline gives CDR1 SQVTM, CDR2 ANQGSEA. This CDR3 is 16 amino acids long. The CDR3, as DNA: TGCAGCGTTGAAACCGGGACTAGCGGATTTTACAATGAGCAGTTCTTC. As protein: CSVETGTSGFYNEQFF.

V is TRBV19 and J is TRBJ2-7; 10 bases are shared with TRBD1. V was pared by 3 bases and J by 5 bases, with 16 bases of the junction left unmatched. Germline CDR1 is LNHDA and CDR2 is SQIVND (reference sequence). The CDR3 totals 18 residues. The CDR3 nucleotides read TGTGCCAGTAGTATTGAGCGCGGGCCGGGACAGGGGACCCACGAGCAGTACTTC. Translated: CASSIERGPGQGTHEQYF.

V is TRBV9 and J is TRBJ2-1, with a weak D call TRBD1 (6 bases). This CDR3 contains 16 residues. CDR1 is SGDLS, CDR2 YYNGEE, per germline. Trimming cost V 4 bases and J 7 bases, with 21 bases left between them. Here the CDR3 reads CASSPPPGVGFNEQFF. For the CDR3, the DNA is TGTGCCAGCAGCCCCCCCCCAGGGGTCGGGTTTAATGAGCAGTTCTTC.

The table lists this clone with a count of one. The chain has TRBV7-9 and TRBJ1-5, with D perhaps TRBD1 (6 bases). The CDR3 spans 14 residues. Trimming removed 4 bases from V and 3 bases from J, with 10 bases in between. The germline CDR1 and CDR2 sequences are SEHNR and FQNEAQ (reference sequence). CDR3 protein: CASSSTGVNQPQHF. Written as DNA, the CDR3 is TGTGCCAGCAGCTCGACAGGAGTCAATCAGCCCCAGCATTTT.

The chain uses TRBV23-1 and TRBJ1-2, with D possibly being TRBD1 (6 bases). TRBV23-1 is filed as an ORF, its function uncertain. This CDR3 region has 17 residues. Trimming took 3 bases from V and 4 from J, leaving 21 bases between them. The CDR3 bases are TGCGCCAGCAGTCAGTCCTACGACAGGTTAGGGGCCTATGGCTACACCTTC. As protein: CASSQSYDRLGAYGYTF.

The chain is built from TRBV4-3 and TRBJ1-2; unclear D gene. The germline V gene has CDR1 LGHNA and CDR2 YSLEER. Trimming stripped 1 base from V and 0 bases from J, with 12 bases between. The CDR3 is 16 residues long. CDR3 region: CASSQGTGLTNYGYTF. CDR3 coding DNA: TGCGCCAGCAGCCAAGGGACCGGACTTACTAACTATGGCTACACCTTC.

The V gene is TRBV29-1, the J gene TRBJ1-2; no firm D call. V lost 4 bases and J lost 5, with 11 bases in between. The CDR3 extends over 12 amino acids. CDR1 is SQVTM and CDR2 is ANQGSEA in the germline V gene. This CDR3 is CSVVLTTYGYTF. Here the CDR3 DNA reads TGCAGCGTTGTATTGACAACGTATGGCTACACCTTC.

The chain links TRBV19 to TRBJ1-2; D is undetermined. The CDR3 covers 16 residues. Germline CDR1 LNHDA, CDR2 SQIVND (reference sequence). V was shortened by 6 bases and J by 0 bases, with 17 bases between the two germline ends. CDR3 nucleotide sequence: TGTGCCAGTAGCCGGTTAGCTAGCGGAGCTAACTATGGCTACACCTTC. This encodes CASSRLASGANYGYTF. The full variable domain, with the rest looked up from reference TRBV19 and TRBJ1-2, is DGGITQSPKYLFRKEGQNVTLSCEQNLNHDAMYWYRQDPGQGLRLIYYSQIVNDFQKGDIAEGYSVSREKKESFPLTVTSAQKNPTAFYLCASSRLASGANYGYTFGSGTRLTVV.

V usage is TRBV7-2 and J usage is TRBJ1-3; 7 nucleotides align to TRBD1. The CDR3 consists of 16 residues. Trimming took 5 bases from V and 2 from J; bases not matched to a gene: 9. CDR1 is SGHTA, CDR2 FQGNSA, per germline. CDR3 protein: CASSLQQGKAGNTIYF. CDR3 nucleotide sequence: TGTGCCAGCAGCCTACAACAGGGGAAGGCTGGAAACACCATATATTTT. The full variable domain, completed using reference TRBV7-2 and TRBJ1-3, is GAGVSQSPSNKVTEKGKDVELRCDPISGHTALYWYRQSLGQGLEFLIYFQGNSAPDKSGLPSDRFSAERTGGSVSTLTIQRTQQEDSAVYLCASSLQQGKAGNTIYFGEGSWLTVV.

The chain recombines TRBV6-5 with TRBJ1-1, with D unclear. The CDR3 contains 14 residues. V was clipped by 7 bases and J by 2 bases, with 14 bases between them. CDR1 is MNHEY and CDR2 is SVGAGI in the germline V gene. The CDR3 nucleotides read TGTGCCAGCACCTCGACATTAGGTAACACTGAAGCTTTCTTT. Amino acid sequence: CASTSTLGNTEAFF.

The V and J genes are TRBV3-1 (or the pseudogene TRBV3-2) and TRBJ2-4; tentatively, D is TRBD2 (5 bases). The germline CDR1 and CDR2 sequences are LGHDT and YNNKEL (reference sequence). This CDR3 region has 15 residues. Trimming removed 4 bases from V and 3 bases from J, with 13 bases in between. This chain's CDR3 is CASSREGDSKNIQYF. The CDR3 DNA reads TGTGCCAGCAGCCGTGAGGGAGATAGCAAAAACATTCAGTACTTC.

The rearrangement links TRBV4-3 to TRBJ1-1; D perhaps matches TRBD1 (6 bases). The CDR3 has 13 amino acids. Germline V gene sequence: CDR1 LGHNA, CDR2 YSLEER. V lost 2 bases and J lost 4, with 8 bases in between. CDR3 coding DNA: TGCGCCAGCAGCCAATACAGGGTCACTGAAGCTTTCTTT. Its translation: CASSQYRVTEAFF.

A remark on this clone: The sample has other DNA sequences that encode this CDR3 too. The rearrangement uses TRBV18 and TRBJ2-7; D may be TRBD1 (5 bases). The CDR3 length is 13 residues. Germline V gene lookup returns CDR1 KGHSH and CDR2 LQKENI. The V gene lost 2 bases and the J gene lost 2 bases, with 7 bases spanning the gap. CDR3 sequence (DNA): TGTGCCAGCTCACCAGGGGCCGCCTACGAGCAGTACTTC. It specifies CASSPGAAYEQYF.

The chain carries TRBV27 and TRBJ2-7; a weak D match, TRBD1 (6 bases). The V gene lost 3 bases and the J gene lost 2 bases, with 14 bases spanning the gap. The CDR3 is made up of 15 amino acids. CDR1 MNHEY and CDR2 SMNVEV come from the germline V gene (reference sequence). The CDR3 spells CASSFDRFQTYEQYF. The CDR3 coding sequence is TGTGCCAGCAGTTTCGACAGGTTCCAGACCTACGAGCAGTACTTC.

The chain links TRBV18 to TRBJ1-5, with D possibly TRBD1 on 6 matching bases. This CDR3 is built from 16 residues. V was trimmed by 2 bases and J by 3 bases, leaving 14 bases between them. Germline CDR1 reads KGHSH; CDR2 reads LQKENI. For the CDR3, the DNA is TGTGCCAGCTCACCATGGGGGGGGCTCGACAATCAGCCCCAGCATTTT. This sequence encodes CASSPWGGLDNQPQHF.

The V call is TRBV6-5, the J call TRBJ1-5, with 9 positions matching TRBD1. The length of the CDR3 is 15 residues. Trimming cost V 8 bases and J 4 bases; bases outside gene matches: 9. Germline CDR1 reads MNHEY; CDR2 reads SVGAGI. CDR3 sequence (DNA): TGTGCCAGCGCGGGGGGACAGGGTCTTAATCAGCCCCAGCATTTT. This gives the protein CASAGGQGLNQPQHF.

CDR3 DNA sequence: TGTGCCAGCCATTCCCTAGGAAATGAAAAACTGTTTTTT. It translates to CASHSLGNEKLFF. V usage is TRBV28 and J usage is TRBJ1-4; D gene uncertain. Germline V gene data show CDR1 as MDHEN and CDR2 as SYDVKM. V was clipped by 8 bases and J by 5 bases, with 12 bases between them. The CDR3 totals 13 residues. The variable domain in full, with the rest retrieved from reference TRBV28 and TRBJ1-4, is DVKVTQSSRYLVKRTGEKVFLECVQDMDHENMFWYRQDPGLGLRLIYFSYDVKMKEKGDIPEGYSVSREKKERFSLILESASTNQTSMYLCASHSLGNEKLFFGSGTQLSVL.

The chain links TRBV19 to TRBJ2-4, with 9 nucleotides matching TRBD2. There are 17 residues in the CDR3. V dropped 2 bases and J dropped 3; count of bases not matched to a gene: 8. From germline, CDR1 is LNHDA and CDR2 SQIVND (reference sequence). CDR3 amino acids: CASSILGYSGGKNIQYF. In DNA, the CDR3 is TGTGCCAGTAGTATATTAGGGTATAGCGGGGGCAAAAACATTCAGTACTTC.

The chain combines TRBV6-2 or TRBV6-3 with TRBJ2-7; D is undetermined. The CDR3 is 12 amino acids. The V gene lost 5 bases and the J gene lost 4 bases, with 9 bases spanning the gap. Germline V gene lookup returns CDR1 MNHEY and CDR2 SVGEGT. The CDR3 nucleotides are TGTGCCAGCAGTAACTTTCAATACGAGCAGTACTTC. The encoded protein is CASSNFQYEQYF.

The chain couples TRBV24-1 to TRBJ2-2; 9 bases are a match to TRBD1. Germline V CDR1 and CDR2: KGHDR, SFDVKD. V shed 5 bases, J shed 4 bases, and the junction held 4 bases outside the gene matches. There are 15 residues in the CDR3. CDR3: CATSVRQGVTGELFF. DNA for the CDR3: TGTGCCACCAGTGTCCGACAGGGGGTCACCGGGGAGCTGTTTTTT.

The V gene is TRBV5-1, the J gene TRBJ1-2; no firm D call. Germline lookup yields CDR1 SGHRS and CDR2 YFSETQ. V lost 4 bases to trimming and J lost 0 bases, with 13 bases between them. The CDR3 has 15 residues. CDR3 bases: TGCGCCAGCAGCACGGATGACTTAGCTAACTATGGCTACACCTTC. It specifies CASSTDDLANYGYTF.

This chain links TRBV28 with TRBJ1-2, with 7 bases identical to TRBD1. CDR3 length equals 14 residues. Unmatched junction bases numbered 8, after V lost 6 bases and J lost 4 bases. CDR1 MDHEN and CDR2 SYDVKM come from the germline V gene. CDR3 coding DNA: TGTGCCAGCAGAAAGACGGACAGGATCTATGGCTACACCTTC. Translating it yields CASRKTDRIYGYTF.

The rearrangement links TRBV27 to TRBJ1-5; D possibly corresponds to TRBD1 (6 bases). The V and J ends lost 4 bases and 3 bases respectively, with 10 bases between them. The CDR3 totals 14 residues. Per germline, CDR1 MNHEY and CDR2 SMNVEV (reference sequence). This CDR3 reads CASSYTGPNQPQHF. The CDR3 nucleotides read TGTGCCAGCAGTTATACAGGGCCCAATCAGCCCCAGCATTTT.

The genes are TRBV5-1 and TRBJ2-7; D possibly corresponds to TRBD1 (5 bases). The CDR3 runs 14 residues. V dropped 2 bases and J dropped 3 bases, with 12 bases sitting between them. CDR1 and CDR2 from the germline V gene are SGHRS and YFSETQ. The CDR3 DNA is TGCGCCAGCAGCTTCGTGGGGCAACACTACGAGCAGTACTTC. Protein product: CASSFVGQHYEQYF.

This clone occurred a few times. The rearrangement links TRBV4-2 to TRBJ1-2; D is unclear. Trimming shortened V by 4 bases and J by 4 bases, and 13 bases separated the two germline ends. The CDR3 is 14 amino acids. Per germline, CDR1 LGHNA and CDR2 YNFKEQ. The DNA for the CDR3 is TGTGCCAGCAGCCCCCTGGGCAGAGCCTATGGCTACACCTTC. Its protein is CASSPLGRAYGYTF.

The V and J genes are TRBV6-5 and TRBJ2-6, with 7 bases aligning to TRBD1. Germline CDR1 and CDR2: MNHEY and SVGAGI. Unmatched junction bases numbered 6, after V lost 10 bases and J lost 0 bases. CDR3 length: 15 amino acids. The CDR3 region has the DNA TGTGCCATCTCTTCAGGGGGCTCTGGGGCCAACGTCCTGACTTTC. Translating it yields CAISSGGSGANVLTF.

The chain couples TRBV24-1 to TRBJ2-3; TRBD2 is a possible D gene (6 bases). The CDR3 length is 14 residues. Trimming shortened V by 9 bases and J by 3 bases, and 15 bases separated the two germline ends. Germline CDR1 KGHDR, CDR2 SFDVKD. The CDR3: CATSTGVGTDTQYF. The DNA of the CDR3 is TGTGCCACCTCCACGGGAGTCGGGACAGATACGCAGTATTTT.

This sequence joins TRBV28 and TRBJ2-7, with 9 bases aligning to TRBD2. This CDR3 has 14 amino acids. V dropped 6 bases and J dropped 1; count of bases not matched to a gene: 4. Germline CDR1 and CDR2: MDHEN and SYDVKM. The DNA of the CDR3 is TGTGCCAGCAGATATAGCGGGAGTTCCTACGAGCAGTACTTC. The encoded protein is CASRYSGSSYEQYF.

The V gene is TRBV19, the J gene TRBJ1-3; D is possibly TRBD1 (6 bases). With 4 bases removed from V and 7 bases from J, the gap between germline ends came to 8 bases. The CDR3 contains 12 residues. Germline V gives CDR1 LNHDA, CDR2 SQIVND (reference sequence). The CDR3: CASSNRVNTIYF. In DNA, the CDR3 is TGTGCCAGTAGTAACAGGGTTAACACCATATATTTT.

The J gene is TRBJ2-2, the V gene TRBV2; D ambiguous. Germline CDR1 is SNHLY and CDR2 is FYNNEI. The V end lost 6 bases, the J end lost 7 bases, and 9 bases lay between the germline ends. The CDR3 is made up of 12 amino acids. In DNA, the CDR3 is TGTGCCAGCAGCAGACTTGGCGGGGAGCTGTTTTTT. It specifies CASSRLGGELFF.